Described below is a single T cell receptor (beta chain) sequence and its context. No antigen is known for it. The record originates from a study of cytotoxic CD8 clonotypes in ibrutinib-treated CLL. Study information: Per sample, productive templates averaged almost 260,000 and productive rearrangements averaged 94,082.

Sequencing was designed to attain a depth spanning 1 in 200,000 to 1 in 1 million T cells. Measured with immunoSEQ multiplex PCR; TCRdb has only the in-frame clones, and not every one. The table has approximately 33,000 clones, more than 65% seen once. Study results and caveats: Clonality increased with ibrutinib response but returned toward baseline at progression. Higher circulating CD8+ T-cell counts strongly accompanied higher baseline clonality, above age-matched healthy donors.

The CDR3 has 15 amino acids. Trimming left V 2 bases short and J 3 bases short, with 14 bases between. Germline CDR1 reads MRHNA; CDR2 reads SNTAGT. Sequences were derived from PBMCs, sampled before ibrutinib treatment. V is TRBV6-4 and J is TRBJ2-7; no definite D call. The TCR was taken from a human donor with chronic lymphocytic leukemia. CDR3 nucleotides: TGTGCCAGCAGTGACGGCCCTTCTACCCTCTACGAGCAGTACTTC. The encoded protein is CASSDGPSTLYEQYF.